Listed here are 5 T cell receptor beta chains from one sample, sequenced in a study of type 1 and type 2 diabetes patients (dated by TCRdb to the mid-2010s). These reads were obtained on an Illumina MiSeq. For TCRbeta CDR3 amplification, the template was genomic DNA taken from the sorted T cell subsets. The TCRbeta CDR3 region was amplified by multiplex PCR with 30 forward and 13 reverse primers. Using fastp at Q25 and MiXCR, TCRdb reprocessed the public reads and kept productive beta chains. Rows matching on CDR3 protein sequence are summarized as one entry with the most common DNA and genes. The sample profile shows fewer than 350,000 distinct CDR3 sequences; 40% to 50% of them were found once. The ten largest make up approximately 15% of the sample. Specimen: peripheral blood mononuclear cells (PBMCs). The receptors come from a man in his late teens or twenties with type 2 diabetes.

The sample holds one count of this clonotype. The rearrangement joins TRBV7-2 to TRBJ2-5; 8 nucleotides agree with TRBD1. The assigned J gene may be wrong: the sequence end matches TRBJ2-1 better. The CDR3 covers 15 residues. Per germline, CDR1 SGHTA and CDR2 FQGNSA. CDR3 DNA: TGTGCCAGCAGCTTATCAGGGGGCGCGGTCGATGAGCAGTTCTTC. Protein sequence: CASSLSGGAVDEQFF.

Worth noting for this clonotype: Germline and junction disagree at one end, which may indicate a read error. V and J are TRBV2 and TRBJ2-3; D gene ambiguous. Germline values: CDR1 SNHLY, CDR2 FYNNEI. CDR3 size: 15 residues. CDR3 DNA sequence: TGTGCCAGCAGGGCATGGGATGGCGGAACAGATACGCTGTATTTT. Its protein is CASRAWDGGTDTLYF. Combining the CDR3 with reference TRBV2 and TRBJ2-3 gives the whole variable domain EPEVTQTPSHQVTQMGQEVILRCVPISNHLYFYWYRQILGQKVEFLVSFYNNEISEKSEIFDDQFSVERPDGSNFTLKIRSTKLEDSAMYFCASRAWDGGTDTLYFGPGTRLTVL.

In the case of this clonotype: A much larger clone lies one base from this, so it may be a read error. Since the CDR3 does not end with the conserved phenylalanine or tryptophan, this likely comes from a read error. This sequence joins TRBV29-1 and TRBJ1-2; D is possibly TRBD1 (5 bases). V shed 0 bases and J shed 8 bases, with 10 bases lying between them. CDR3 length: 12 amino acids. Germline CDR1 reads SQVTM; CDR2 reads ANQGSEA. As DNA, the CDR3 is TGCAGCGTTGAAGATCTCCCAGGGGGCTACACCTCC. As protein: CSVEDLPGGYTS.

This chain links TRBV18 with TRBJ2-3; D gene uncertain. Germline CDR1 is KGHSH and CDR2 is LQKENI. The V end lost 2 bases, the J end lost 5 bases, and 5 bases lay between the germline ends. The CDR3 is made up of 12 amino acids. The CDR3: CASSPREDTQYF. For the CDR3, the DNA is TGTGCCAGCTCACCAAGGGAAGATACGCAGTATTTT. Filled out from reference TRBV18 and TRBJ2-3, the complete variable domain reads NAGVMQNPRHLVRRRGQEARLRCSPMKGHSHVYWYRQLPEEGLKFMVYLQKENIIDESGMPKERFSAEFPKEGPSILRIQQVVRGDSAAYFCASSPREDTQYFGPGTRLTVL.

The chain couples TRBV12-3 or TRBV12-4 to TRBJ2-1, with 7 bases that match TRBD2. The CDR3 length is 14 residues. Germline trimming cut 7 bases from V and 4 bases from J; bases unmatched to any gene: 7. The CDR3 reads CASMTAGDYNEQFF. The CDR3 DNA is TGTGCCAGCATGACGGCGGGAGATTACAATGAGCAGTTCTTC.